Sequencing of this T cell receptor (beta chain) was carried out in a study of long-term antiretroviral therapy in people with HIV. A v3.0 immunoSEQ assay was performed at survey level. The method was immunoSEQ multiplex PCR; TCRdb's version includes in-frame clones alone and lacks a portion of them. This table holds roughly 17,000 clones, approximately 95% found once. Specimens carried about 0.85-11 million cryopreserved PBMC before DNA extraction. The V segment lost 2 bases and the J segment 2 bases; nucleotides outside the gene matches: 5. From germline, CDR1 is MNHEY and CDR2 SMNVEV (reference sequence). This CDR3 has 16 amino acids.

Sequenced here: unsorted PBMCs, sampled more than 10 years after starting antiretroviral therapy. This chain joins TRBV27 and TRBJ2-1; 8 bases fit TRBD2. The TCR sequence derives from a man aged 25-40 years with HIV. CDR3: CASSLGSGATYNEQFF. The CDR3 bases are TGTGCCAGCAGTTTAGGTAGCGGGGCCACCTACAATGAGCAGTTCTTC.